This TCR beta chain was found in a study of T cells expressing NK-cell markers. This CDR3 has 15 amino acids. Germline V CDR1 and CDR2: DFQATT, SNEGSKA (reference sequence). TCRdb reprocessed the 5' RACE reads and stores each CDR3 protein as one record, lacking DNA. This table lists some 16,000 distinct CDR3 sequences. The gene calls are TRBV20-1 and TRBJ2-2. The origin of this receptor is a man aged 18 to 69 in good health. The sequencing sample was made of blood T cells: a sorted CD56 or NKG2C T cell subset, CD4+ or CD8+ T cells, or bulk PBMC T cells (not recorded which). The CDR3 spells CSATFRGTNTGELFF.